These 9 T cell receptor beta chains came from one sample sequenced in a study of OX40 agonist ivuxolimab in advanced cancers. TCRdb keeps only in-frame clones here, not all; method: immunoSEQ multiplex PCR. Seen here are more than 13,000 clones, more than 75% observed once, and the top ten hold less than 35%. This material consisted of CD4+ or CD8+ T cells sorted from blood, taken in a trial of the OX40 agonist ivuxolimab. The receptors shown here come from an adult with an advanced solid tumor such as melanoma, head and neck, liver or kidney cancer.

The J gene is TRBJ2-7, the V gene TRBV6-6; TRBD1 agrees at 7 bases. Germline V gene lookup returns CDR1 MNHNY and CDR2 SVGAGI (reference sequence). This CDR3 contains 13 residues. V lost 5 bases to trimming and J lost 5 bases; unmatched junction nucleotides: 6. This CDR3 reads CASSGDRADEQYF. In DNA, the CDR3 is TGTGCCAGCAGTGGCGACAGGGCCGACGAGCAGTACTTC.

The V gene is TRBV6-1, the J gene TRBJ1-6; TRBD1 matches 10 bases. J lost 8 bases, V lost 5 bases, and 6 bases had no gene match. This CDR3 is built from 15 residues. Germline CDR1 reads MNHNS; CDR2 reads SASEGT. The CDR3 DNA reads TGTGCCAGCAGTCCTGGGACAGGGGATTATTCACCCCTCCACTTT. Its protein is CASSPGTGDYSPLHF.

The V call is TRBV4-3, the J call TRBJ2-7; the D gene is possibly TRBD2 (7 bases). Trimming stripped 3 bases from V and 1 base from J, with 10 bases between. CDR3 length: 14 residues. Germline lookup yields CDR1 LGHNA and CDR2 YSLEER. The CDR3 sequence: CASSQGRGSYEQYF. CDR3 DNA: TGCGCCAGCAGCCAGGGGAGGGGGTCCTACGAGCAGTACTTC.

With regard to this clone: The junction departs from the called germline gene at one end, perhaps through a read error. The V and J genes are TRBV30 and TRBJ2-2; 7 nucleotides align to TRBD1. This CDR3 comprises 13 residues. Germline lookup yields CDR1 GTSNPN and CDR2 SVGIG (reference sequence). CDR3 protein: CAWRMGQHRGAVF. CDR3 nucleotides: TGTGCCTGGAGGATGGGACAGCACCGGGGAGCTGTTTTT.

The chain joins TRBV19 to TRBJ2-1; TRBD1 matches at 8 bases. Per germline, CDR1 LNHDA and CDR2 SQIVND (reference sequence). The CDR3 is 15 residues long. V was pared by 4 bases and J by 4 bases, with 6 bases of the junction left unmatched. The CDR3 reads CASSKDRDPYNEQFF. The DNA for the CDR3 is TGTGCCAGTAGTAAGGACAGGGACCCTTACAATGAGCAGTTCTTC. The full variable domain, with the rest looked up from reference TRBV19 and TRBJ2-1, is DGGITQSPKYLFRKEGQNVTLSCEQNLNHDAMYWYRQDPGQGLRLIYYSQIVNDFQKGDIAEGYSVSREKKESFPLTVTSAQKNPTAFYLCASSKDRDPYNEQFFGPGTRLTVL.

This chain connects TRBV4-1 to TRBJ1-5, with TRBD1 identical over 7 bases. Unmatched junction bases numbered 6, after V lost 1 base and J lost 6 bases. This CDR3 is 15 amino acids long. Germline CDR1 is MGHRA and CDR2 is YSYEKL. The DNA for the CDR3 is TGCGCCAGCAGCCAAGGGGAGGGGGCGGCTCAGCCCCAGCATTTT. This encodes CASSQGEGAAQPQHF.

The rearrangement uses TRBV7-2 and TRBJ2-3; 7 positions match TRBD2. The trim removed 3 bases at V and 6 bases at J, leaving 9 bases unmatched. CDR1 SGHTA and CDR2 FQGNSA come from the germline V gene. This CDR3 has 15 amino acids. CDR3 nucleotide sequence: TGTGCCAGCAGCTTGGGAGCGGGGCTTGGGGATACGCAGTATTTT. The encoded protein is CASSLGAGLGDTQYF.

This clone appeared once. A read error likely explains this, since a far larger clone differs by one base. V and J are TRBV5-2 and TRBJ2-3; the DNA was not compared with TRBD2, the D call given in the table. TRBV5-2 is deemed a pseudogene. The CDR3 is 18 residues long. The CDR3 sequence is CASSQDLAGGLLSDTQYF. The CDR3 nucleotides read TGTGCCAGCAGCCAAGATCTCGCGGGGGGCCTGCTTTCAGATACGCAGTATTTT.

The J gene is TRBJ2-1, the V gene TRBV29-1, with TRBD1 as a possible D gene (5 bases). Deletions cut 8 bases from V and 4 bases from J, with 21 bases between. Germline V gene data show CDR1 as SQVTM and CDR2 as ANQGSEA. The CDR3 runs to 15 residues. The CDR3 loop reads CSPHTLIGEYNEQFF. The CDR3 bases are TGCAGCCCACATACTTTAATAGGGGAATACAATGAGCAGTTCTTC.